The rows below give T cell receptor beta chains drawn from one sample of a study of CXCR3 chemokines and chemotherapy response in bladder cancer. Each CDR3 protein is one row after TCRdb ran MiXCR on the PCR reads. The sample carries roughly 8,000 distinct CDR3 sequences, around 12% recorded once. This sample was obtained from a patient whose treatment included neoadjuvant chemotherapy. These receptors were collected from a human donor with bladder cancer that responded to neoadjuvant chemotherapy. The CDR3 runs from the conserved cysteine through the conserved F or W. Each record gives: V gene, D gene, CDR3 protein. D genes are given only for firm matches.

V gene: TRBV6-2/TRBV6-3
D gene: .
CDR3 protein: CASSYSIFGQPQHF

V gene: TRBV10-3
D gene: TRBD1
CDR3 protein: CAISSLDRGGETQYF

V gene: TRBV6-2/TRBV6-3
D gene: .
CDR3 protein: CASSYWASTDTQYF

V gene: TRBV7-2
D gene: .
CDR3 protein: CASSPDRRGEKLFF

V gene: TRBV18
D gene: .
CDR3 protein: CASSPQAAYEQYF

V gene: TRBV6-5
D gene: .
CDR3 protein: CASTSGYYSPLHF

V gene: TRBV12-3/TRBV12-4
D gene: .
CDR3 protein: CASSLRGPVMNTEAFF

V gene: TRBV5-6
D gene: .
CDR3 protein: CASSFPFSRNIQYF

V gene: TRBV5-6
D gene: TRBD2
CDR3 protein: CASSLPQLASYNEQFF

V gene: TRBV15
D gene: .
CDR3 protein: CATSGGGRTEAFF

V gene: TRBV15
D gene: .
CDR3 protein: CATSSFEGVMNTEAFF

V gene: TRBV15
D gene: TRBD2
CDR3 protein: CATSRDLGGAKNIQYF

V gene: TRBV29-1
D gene: .
CDR3 protein: CSVEEGRTEQFF

V gene: TRBV6-2/TRBV6-3
D gene: .
CDR3 protein: CASSLTPYEQYF

V gene: TRBV7-3
D gene: .
CDR3 protein: CASSPFPGTGELFF

V gene: TRBV20-1
D gene: TRBD1
CDR3 protein: CSAIISTGTDSPLHF

V gene: TRBV12-3/TRBV12-4
D gene: .
CDR3 protein: CASSFSAVNTGELFF

V gene: TRBV25-1
D gene: .
CDR3 protein: CASSEYEGQGLSGNTIYF

V gene: TRBV6-5
D gene: .
CDR3 protein: CASSLRGGTRSGNTIYF